This TCR beta chain was observed in a study of cytomegalovirus exposure and HLA in healthy donors (dated 2017 in TCRdb). For the wider study: An earlier analysis of 587 of the donors reported roughly 300 Gb of sequence data and roughly 120 million unique TCR beta sequences obtained from some 200 million T cells. An early release covering about 600 HLA-typed donors comprised 300 to 350 gigabases of sequencing data and roughly 86 million unique TCR sequences. The genetic ancestry cluster associated with self-reported Caucasian donors included roughly four fifths of the 398 genotyped donors. The study was designed to test whether signatures of past pathogen exposure could be identified by cataloging public T cell receptors. The study used immunosequencing to profile the T cell repertoires of several hundred subjects and linked those repertoires to cytomegalovirus serostatus. Besides the first cohort of hundreds of subjects, a separate validation cohort made up of 120 different subjects was used. To predict cytomegalovirus infection status, the study combined high-throughput TCR immunosequencing, statistical association of individual TCRs with disease status, and machine learning. A later analysis re-analyzed previously published TCR beta repertoires from 500 to 700 donors and added high-resolution HLA genotyping to study TCR occurrence patterns. The later analysis used no new phenotypic data to find candidate immune exposures, relying instead on TCR beta sequences and their occurrence across donors. In an earlier analysis of about 590 of the donors, high-throughput TCR beta sequencing was used to judge whether each TCR beta V gene segment behaved as functional or pseudogenic. Donor age, sex, ethnicity and CMV serostatus were compiled alongside the repertoire data. In a later genetic analysis, genome-wide SNP genotypes for about 55% of the 666 donors were used, and that subset was treated as a discovery cohort. Every repertoire in the discovery cohort had been generated on one and the same sequencing platform. HLA typing included class I and class II loci at four-digit resolution. Typing coverage varied by locus: roughly 620-640 donors for A, B, C, DRB1 and DQB1; approximately 520 for DQA1; more than 600 for DPA1; some 470 for DPB1. Because of strong linkage in the cohort, four to six DR-DQ haplotypes were treated as single units for association and clustering. On average, around 200,000 unique TCR beta nucleotide sequences were sequenced per donor among 300 to 500 genotyped donors of the cohort, with about 19% of those sequences being non-productive.

Library construction relied on the immunoSEQ multiplex PCR assay. The multiplex PCR relied on a mix of 60 forward primers for TCR Vbeta segments and 13 reverse primers for TCR Jbeta segments. The CDR3 region of rearranged TCR beta genes was amplified from genomic DNA with a multiplex PCR assay. Amplified TCR beta libraries were sequenced as 87-base-pair reads on the Illumina HiSeq System. Turning to the authors' computational methods: A later analysis counted tens of millions of unique TCR beta chains across the 650 to 800 repertoires, and around 9.9 million of these chains were shared by at least two donors. A nearest-neighbor algorithm error-corrected the raw reads and collapsed the reads into unique sequences, merging closely related sequences to remove PCR and sequencing errors. Alignment of CDR3 sequences to IMGT reference sequences was used to assign V, D and J gene segments. Each retained sequence needed at least a six-nucleotide match to both a V gene segment and a J gene segment. Rearrangements were called productive when the CDR3 lacked stop codons and stayed in frame with V and J; all others were non-productive. Following IMGT convention, CDR3 was defined as the stretch from the second conserved V-encoded cysteine up to the conserved J-encoded phenylalanine. In an earlier analysis of approximately 500 of the donors, sequences lacking an unambiguous match to a single V gene segment were excluded. In an earlier analysis of 587 of the donors, a V segment was called functional when productive rearrangements were above 56.7%, and segregating when the standard deviation between donors exceeded 5%. A statistical classification framework was developed to diagnose cytomegalovirus status using the catalog of TCR beta chain sequences. A later analysis assigned V and J genes by comparing TCR nucleotide sequences with IMGT/GENE-DB human TR gene sequences. A later analysis assigned CDR3 sequences and most-parsimonious VDJ recombination scenarios with the TCRdist pipeline. A later analysis defined each TCR beta chain by its CDR3 amino acid sequence plus V-gene family, and excluded reads lacking a unique V-gene family. In a later analysis, approximately 590 highly shared, low-generation-probability nucleotide sequences were removed to address suspected cross-contamination and a sequencing artifact. A later analysis calculated a clonal expansion index for each public chain from normalized within-repertoire ranks of inferred template counts. In a later analysis, generation probabilities were computed using a VDJ recombination model fitted to out-of-frame rearrangements, and the results were checked against IGoR. A later analysis scored TCR-TCR, TCR-HLA and TCR-CMV co-occurrence with hypergeometric tests, applying a repertoire-size bias correction to TCR pairs. False discovery rates were estimated in a later analysis by permuting HLA or CMV assignments 20 times. In a later analysis, co-occurring TCRs were grouped using DBSCAN, with TCRdist sequence similarity added in when clustering inside HLA-allele-positive subsets. For co-occurrence clustering, repertoires with fewer than 30,000 or more than 120,000 public chains were excluded, along with a handful of repertoires with anomalous nucleotide sharing. This is the immuneACCESS table as TCRdb keeps it, with only in-frame sequences that have V and J called. A part of the clones is gone; compared with another copy, unresolved V genes explain less than half, and the rest is unexplained. D and trimming come from the DNA, and the V and J calls and clone size come from that table. The sample table lists about 61,000 clones, 70% to 90% of them with a count of one. About 1.6% of the sample lies in the top ten.

In total, around 600 healthy bone marrow donors made up the cohort. At the time of sampling, all cohort members were nominally healthy, though unrecorded immune exposures were likely present. The donor tested CMV seropositive and was one of the 289 seropositive cohort members. A peripheral blood sample was provided by each donor, and peripheral blood mononuclear cells were used for TCR beta sequencing. Genomic DNA was extracted from the blood cell samples with the Qiagen DNeasy Blood Extraction Kit. Beyond this particular receptor, the publication reports: Correlated functional status among segregating V segments might reflect linkage disequilibrium, but an unknown experimental factor could not be ruled out. A further reported finding was that TCR beta sequences accurately predicted the HLA-A and HLA-B alleles for most subjects in the first cohort. In an earlier analysis of approximately 590 of the donors, most TCR beta V segments appeared in productive rearrangements about 87% or about 30% of the time, broadly matching IMGT annotations. According to a later analysis, most CMV-associated TCR beta chains appeared to be HLA-restricted, and the HLA associations seemed to be driven largely by CMV exposure. A group of highly shared sequence variants was considered likely to be a technical artifact of the sequencing pipeline. The authors suggested that the approach could potentially be generalized to other disease states and immunological phenotypes. Most TCR sequences were seen in very few donors, while some public TCRs were found in many individuals. Because the 87-base-pair reads could not distinguish some IMGT-functional V segments, including TRBV6-2 and TRBV6-3, those segments were excluded. Only TCR beta chains were sequenced in this cohort, and the absence of alpha or paired-chain data limited detectable features. The classifier was reported to diagnose cytomegalovirus status with high specificity and sensitivity in both the original cohort and the validation cohort. Strong co-occurrence of HLA alleles, especially DR and DQ, made assigning TCR associations to individual alleles difficult. According to a later genetic analysis, donors in an Asian-associated ancestry cluster had fewer N-insertions in productive TCRs than the approximately 610-donor mean. According to a later analysis, parvovirus B19, influenza, CMV and Epstein-Barr virus appeared linked to several top co-occurrence clusters. A total of 150 or so TCR beta chains were listed by the study as associated with cytomegalovirus. Roughly uniform sequencing depth across donors was assumed in presence/absence analyses, although this assumption may not hold. HLA typing was unavailable for some donors at each locus, so association tests used only the typed subset. A later analysis found that TCR association rates varied across HLA loci, with DRB1 alleles showing the most associated TCRs and HLA-C alleles the fewest. In vitro tests confirmed that a few of the cytomegalovirus-associated TCR beta chains recognize cytomegalovirus antigens. Immune exposure information for the cohort was limited to CMV serostatus. V-gene and J-gene trimming of TCR beta chains was associated with a missense DCLRE1C variant in a later genetic analysis, and the association was replicated in an independent cohort. At a false discovery rate of 0.05, a later analysis linked roughly 17,000 TCR beta sequences to specific HLA alleles. The earlier analysis of nearly 600 of the donors excluded around 17 rarely observed V segments, including chromosome 9 orphons, because counts were too low. A later analysis found that HLA-associated TCR beta chains were more clonally expanded and had lower generation probabilities than equally common non-associated chains.

Trimming accounts for 6 bases at V and 8 bases at J, while the number of junction bases matched to no gene is 4. The CDR3 has 13 amino acids, counting the end cysteine and phenylalanine. The read is trimmed to its CDR3 DNA, 39 bases read in frame from base 1. According to the germline V gene, CDR1 reads MNHNS and CDR2 reads SASEGT. A note on this clone: This receptor's antigen is unknown. Base qualities were left out, and no much larger clone turns up one base away.

Sequenced: PBMCs. The chain is made from TRBV6-1 and TRBJ1-4; TRBD1 agrees with 9 junctional bases. The TCR originated in a man in his thirties or forties in good health and CMV-seropositive. The DNA sequence is TGTGCCAGCAGACAGGGGGCAAGGGAAAAACTGTTTTTT. This yields the protein CASRQGAREKLFF.